One TCR beta chain is described in this entry. Its antigen remains unknown. The sample originates from a study of OX40 agonist ivuxolimab in advanced cancers. Study summary: The drug used for patients, ivuxolimab, was an agonistic anti-OX40 (CD134) antibody. Overall study findings and caveats: Nonresponders, in some cases, also had low normalized T-cell clonal expansion. Expanded clones were, on average, more numerous in CD8+ T cells than in CD4+.

This CDR3 is 17 amino acids long. V shed 5 bases and J 2 bases; nucleotides not matched to a gene: 9. Germline V gene sequence: CDR1 LNHDA, CDR2 SQIVND (reference sequence). The assay was immunoSEQ multiplex PCR, and TCRdb's table has in-frame clones only and misses some. Counted here are under 50,000 clones, roughly 90% occurring once; the ten biggest clones make up roughly 31%. The sequenced sample was CD4+ or CD8+ T cells sorted from blood, obtained in a trial of the OX40 agonist ivuxolimab. The chain carries TRBV19 and TRBJ2-3, with 11 bases fitting TRBD2. This receptor was taken from an adult with an advanced solid tumor such as melanoma, head and neck, liver or kidney cancer. The CDR3 protein is CASSSSGLAADTDTQYF. The CDR3 DNA is TGTGCCAGTAGTTCCTCGGGACTAGCGGCAGACACAGATACGCAGTATTTT. The full variable domain, with the rest looked up from reference TRBV19 and TRBJ2-3, is DGGITQSPKYLFRKEGQNVTLSCEQNLNHDAMYWYRQDPGQGLRLIYYSQIVNDFQKGDIAEGYSVSREKKESFPLTVTSAQKNPTAFYLCASSSSGLAADTDTQYFGPGTRLTVL.